Included here is one T cell receptor beta chain sequence, with context. This entry belongs to a study of OX40 agonist ivuxolimab in advanced cancers. About the study: Partial responses occurred in Three dose-escalation patients, one with hepatocellular carcinoma and two with cutaneous melanoma.

Germline assignment: CDR1 MNHNY and CDR2 SVGAGI (reference sequence). There are 16 residues in the CDR3. Trimming stripped 6 bases from V and 1 base from J, with 18 bases between. Sequencing used immunoSEQ multiplex PCR; TCRdb keeps in-frame clones, though not all of them. The table has 80,000 to 100,000 clones, about 91% seen once. The sequence derives from an adult with an advanced solid tumor such as melanoma, head and neck, liver or kidney cancer. Sequences were derived from CD4+ or CD8+ T cells sorted from blood, sampled in a trial of the OX40 agonist ivuxolimab. The genes are TRBV6-6 and TRBJ2-5, with a weak D call TRBD1 (6 bases). CDR3 nucleotides: TGTGCCAGCAGCTACACGGACAGAGCGAGCCAAGAGACCCAGTACTTC. This encodes CASSYTDRASQETQYF.